This T cell receptor (beta chain) was recovered during a study of shared T cell receptors in the human thymus. TCRdb's copy holds only in-frame clones and misses some; the assay was immunoSEQ multiplex PCR. The table lists 500,000 to 750,000 clones, roughly 88% of them singletons, with 0.01% in the top ten. The sample was also reused in another study, on human thymus T cells.

Sequencing input: thymocytes. This TCR came from a boy less than two years old with a congenital heart defect.

Written as DNA, the CDR3 is TGTGCCACCAGCAGAGGCGACCGGGAGCGGGATCGGGATACGCAGTATTTT. Its translation is CATSRGDRERDRDTQYF. This rearrangement joins TRBV15 to TRBJ2-3; 7 bases agree with TRBD2. The germline V gene encodes CDR1 LNHNV and CDR2 YYDKDF (reference sequence). Trimming at V came to 1 base and at J to 6 bases, leaving 13 bases not matched to a gene. The CDR3 is 17 amino acids.